Listed below are T cell receptor beta chains from one sample, sequenced in a study of T cell repertoires in cytomegalovirus infection. A single record per CDR3 protein comes from TCRdb applying MiXCR to the reads. The repertoire holds about half a million distinct CDR3 sequences, with 40% to 50% as singletons. These receptors lack a known antigen. Specimen: cultured PBMCs, collected from culture after CMV antigen stimulation. Receptors originate from a human donor in good health (CMV status not recorded). Some clones in this sample may be carry-over from other donors' samples. CDR3s include the opening cysteine and the closing phenylalanine or tryptophan. The D gene is left open where the match is weak. Some rows mark clone size as missing; the rest say once, few, many or name a class of expanded clone.

>TRBJ2-3|NA|TRBD2|TRBV7-8
TGTGCCAGCAGCCGGGGACTAGCGGGCAAGGGGACAGATACGCAGTATTTT
CASSRGLAGKGTDTQYF
>TRBJ2-5|NA|NA|TRBV12-3/TRBV12-4
TGTGCCAGCACCATCCATCGGGACCGCCAAGAGACCCAGTACTTC
CASTIHRDRQETQYF
>TRBJ2-1|few|NA|TRBV7-2
TGTGCCAGCAGCTTAAAAGCCGGGCCGTTTTGGCAGTTCTTC
CASSLKAGPFWQFF
>TRBJ1-1|few|NA|TRBV12-3/TRBV12-4
TGTGCCAGCAGCCGAAGTGGCGGCACTGAAGCTTTCTTT
CASSRSGGTEAFF
>TRBJ2-7|NA|TRBD1|TRBV7-2
TGTGCCAGCAGCTTGACAGGGTTGTCTTACGAGCAGTACTTC
CASSLTGLSYEQYF
>TRBJ2-1|many|TRBD1|TRBV7-2
TGTGCCAGCAGCTTAGGGACAGGGGTCAATGAGCAGTTCTTC
CASSLGTGVNEQFF
>TRBJ1-2|many|TRBD1|TRBV7-2
TGTGCCAGCAGCCAGGGACAGGCGTCATGGCGGTATGGCTACACCTTC
CASSQGQASWRYGYTF
>TRBJ1-2|few|TRBD1|TRBV7-6
TGTGCCAGCAGCGGATACCGGGACAGCCCAGGAGGCTACACCTTC
CASSGYRDSPGGYTF
>TRBJ1-6|few|NA|TRBV5-1
TGCGCCAGCAGAGGCAACTCGGATTCACCCCTCCACTTT
CASRGNSDSPLHF
>TRBJ2-3|NA|NA|TRBV19
TGTGCCAGTAACAACAGAGGGGGTCCCGATACGCAGTATTTT
CASNNRGGPDTQYF
>TRBJ2-5|few|NA|TRBV7-8
TGTGCCAGCAGCTTAGACAGAACTCAAGAGACCCAGTACTTC
CASSLDRTQETQYF
>TRBJ1-5|NA|NA|TRBV28
TGTGCCAGCAGCCTACTGGACATGGTTCAGCCCCAGCATTTT
CASSLLDMVQPQHF
>TRBJ2-7|NA|NA|TRBV7-2
TGTGCCAGCAGCTCCCCGCCGAGAAATGAGCAGTACTTC
CASSSPPRNEQYF
>TRBJ2-5|few|TRBD1|TRBV11-2
TGTGCCAGCAGCTTAGGTGGGACAGCTAACCAAGAGACCCAGTACTTC
CASSLGGTANQETQYF
>TRBJ2-4|NA|NA|TRBV6-2/TRBV6-3
TGTGCCAGCAGTGATTTATATATGGCCAAAAACATTCAGTACTTC
CASSDLYMAKNIQYF
>TRBJ2-1|few|NA|TRBV12-3/TRBV12-4
TGTGCCAGCAGCGCCGCGGGGGCTTCCGCCTACAATGAGCAGTTCTTC
CASSAAGASAYNEQFF
>TRBJ1-6|NA|NA|TRBV7-2
TGTGCCAGCAGCTCTTGGGACTCTAATTCACCCCTCCACTTT
CASSSWDSNSPLHF
>TRBJ1-3|NA|NA|TRBV10-3
TGTGCCGCCGAGAAGCCCGGAAACACCATATATTTT
CAAEKPGNTIYF
>TRBJ2-5|NA|NA|TRBV29-1
TGCAGCGTTGGGGGTCCTGGGTTGGAGACCCAGTACTTC
CSVGGPGLETQYF
>TRBJ2-7|NA|TRBD1|TRBV6-2/TRBV6-3
TGTGCCAGCACCCCCCGGACAGGGGGCGGCGAGCAGTACTTC
CASTPRTGGGEQYF
>TRBJ2-1|once|NA|TRBV6-6
TGTGCCAGCAGTTATCAGGCAGGGAGGAGGAATGAGCAGTTCTTC
CASSYQAGRRNEQFF
>TRBJ2-7|NA|NA|TRBV10-3
TGTGCCATCAGGAAGAATACGGGGAGCGAATACGAGCAGTACTTC
CAIRKNTGSEYEQYF
>TRBJ2-5|NA|NA|TRBV7-2
TGTGCCAGCAGCCCAAGGATTGTACAAGAGACCCAGTACTTC
CASSPRIVQETQYF
>TRBJ2-7|NA|NA|TRBV6-6
TGTGCCAGCAGTACCCCACCCCGGACGGACTACGAGCAGTACTTC
CASSTPPRTDYEQYF
>TRBJ1-2|NA|NA|TRBV25-1
TGTGCCAGCAGTGAGCCGGGTAGGAACTATGGCTACACCTTC
CASSEPGRNYGYTF
>TRBJ2-1|NA|NA|TRBV7-2
TGTGCCAGCAGCTTAGGGCTAGCCTATGAGCAGTTCTTC
CASSLGLAYEQFF
>TRBJ2-2|NA|NA|TRBV4-3
TGCGCCAGCAGCCAAGGAGGCAGGGCCGGGTTGGGGGAGCTGTTTTTT
CASSQGGRAGLGELFF
>TRBJ2-7|NA|TRBD2|TRBV6-1
TGTGCCAGCAGTGAAACTGTCGGACTAGCCCCCTACGAGCAGTACTTC
CASSETVGLAPYEQYF
>TRBJ1-2|NA|NA|TRBV7-8
TGTGCCAGCAGCTTAGCGTCCACAGGGGGCTACACCTTC
CASSLASTGGYTF
>TRBJ1-2|NA|NA|TRBV2
TGTGCCAGCAGTGAAGAAAACACTAACTATGGCTACACCTTC
CASSEENTNYGYTF
>TRBJ2-2|NA|NA|TRBV27
TGTGCCAGCACTGGGGACACCGGGGAGCTGTTTTTT
CASTGDTGELFF
>TRBJ1-1|many|NA|TRBV7-2
TGTGCCAGCAGCTTTGGGTTGGCTGAAGCTTTCTTT
CASSFGLAEAFF
>TRBJ1-6|NA|NA|TRBV6-5
TGTGCCAGCAGTTACAGGGATAATTCACCCCTCCACTTT
CASSYRDNSPLHF
>TRBJ2-5|many|TRBD2|TRBV7-2
TGTGCCAGCAGCTTCCAACGGGGGGTTTTAGAGACCCAGTACTTC
CASSFQRGVLETQYF
>TRBJ1-1|few|TRBD1|TRBV7-8
TGTGCCAGCAGCTTAGCATTGGGACAGGGGCTGAACACTGAAGCTTTCTTT
CASSLALGQGLNTEAFF
>TRBJ2-7|NA|TRBD1|TRBV7-9
TGTGCCAGCTCAGGGGGATGGACGGTGTCTACCTACGAGCAGTACTTC
CASSGGWTVSTYEQYF
>TRBJ2-2|NA|TRBD2|TRBV7-6
TGTGCCAGCAGAGGTCTGAGTAGCGGGAGTTTTGGGGAGCTGTTTTTT
CASRGLSSGSFGELFF
>TRBJ1-1|NA|NA|TRBV27
TGTGCCAGCTATGGCGGAAACACTGAAGCTTTCTTT
CASYGGNTEAFF
>TRBJ2-7|few|NA|TRBV11-2
TGTGCCAGCAGCCTTGCCCCCCAGGGCTACGAGCAGTACTTC
CASSLAPQGYEQYF
>TRBJ2-3|few|TRBD2|TRBV6-8
TGTGCCAGCAGTTACTTAGCTAGCGGGAGGGCCGGTGGCACAGATACGCAGTATTTT
CASSYLASGRAGGTDTQYF
>TRBJ1-5|NA|NA|TRBV4-2
TGTGCCAGCAGCCAGGGCCCATCGGATCAGCCCCAGCATTTT
CASSQGPSDQPQHF
>TRBJ1-4|NA|NA|TRBV5-4
TGTGCCAGCAGCCCTACAGATGCAACTAATGAAAAACTGTTTTTT
CASSPTDATNEKLFF
>TRBJ2-2|NA|TRBD2|TRBV4-2
TGTGCCAGCAGCCAGGTACTAGCGCCCGGGGAGCTGTTTTTT
CASSQVLAPGELFF
>TRBJ2-3|NA|TRBD2|TRBV20-1
TGCAGTGCTAGAGCCGACCTACGAGCGGGAGTTGCAGATACGCAGTATTTT
CSARADLRAGVADTQYF
>TRBJ1-6|NA|NA|TRBV5-5
TGTGCCAGCAGCCCTGCTGGGGATTCACCCCTCCACTTT
CASSPAGDSPLHF
>TRBJ2-7|NA|NA|TRBV7-2
TGTGCCAGCAGGGCCCGAGGAGGACTACCCTCCTACGAGCAGTACTTC
CASRARGGLPSYEQYF
>TRBJ1-5|few|NA|TRBV27
TGTGCCAGCAGTTTAATGGGGGGAGGCAATCAGCCCCAGCATTTT
CASSLMGGGNQPQHF
>TRBJ2-3|NA|TRBD2|TRBV13
TGTGCCAGCAGCTCGACCGGGGGGGGGGTTCAAGATACGCAGTATTTT
CASSSTGGGVQDTQYF